This TCR beta chain was captured in a study of lymphopenia after photon versus proton radiotherapy. Sequenced by immunoSEQ multiplex PCR; TCRdb stores in-frame clones only, minus some. This sample has over 4,500 clones, with approximately 89% found just once. Notes on this clone: Its antigen is undetermined.

Overall study findings and caveats: After the lymphocyte nadir, photon-treated repertoires showed oligoclonal expansion, especially of CD8+ Temra cells.

The CDR3 is 15 amino acids. With 5 bases clipped from V and 4 bases from J, the junction kept 10 bases outside the gene matches. CDR1 and CDR2 from the germline V gene are SGHTA and FQGNSA. The source is an elderly man with cholangiocarcinoma. The chain recombines TRBV7-2 with TRBJ2-7; TRBD2 agrees at 8 bases. The sample here was peripheral blood, taken from a patient treated with photon-based radiotherapy. The CDR3 here is CASSASSGGEYEQYF. Here the CDR3 DNA reads TGTGCCAGCAGCGCATCGAGCGGGGGAGAGTACGAGCAGTACTTC.